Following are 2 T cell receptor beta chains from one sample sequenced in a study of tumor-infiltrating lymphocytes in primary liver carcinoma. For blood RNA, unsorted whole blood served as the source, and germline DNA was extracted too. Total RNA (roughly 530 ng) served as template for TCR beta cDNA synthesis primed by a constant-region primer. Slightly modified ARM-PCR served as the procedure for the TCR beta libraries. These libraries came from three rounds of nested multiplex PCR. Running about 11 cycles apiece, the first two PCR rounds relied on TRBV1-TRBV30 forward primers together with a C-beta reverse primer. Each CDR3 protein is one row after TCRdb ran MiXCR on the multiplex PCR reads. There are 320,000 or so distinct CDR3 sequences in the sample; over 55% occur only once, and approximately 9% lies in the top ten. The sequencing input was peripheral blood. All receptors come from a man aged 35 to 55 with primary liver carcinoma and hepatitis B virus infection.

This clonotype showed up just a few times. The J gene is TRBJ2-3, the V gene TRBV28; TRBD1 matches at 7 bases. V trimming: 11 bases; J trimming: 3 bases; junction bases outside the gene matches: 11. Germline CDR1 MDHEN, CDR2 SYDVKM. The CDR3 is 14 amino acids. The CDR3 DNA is TGTGCCTGCCAGGACAGGAGAGCAACAGATACGCAGTATTTT. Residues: CACQDRRATDTQYF.

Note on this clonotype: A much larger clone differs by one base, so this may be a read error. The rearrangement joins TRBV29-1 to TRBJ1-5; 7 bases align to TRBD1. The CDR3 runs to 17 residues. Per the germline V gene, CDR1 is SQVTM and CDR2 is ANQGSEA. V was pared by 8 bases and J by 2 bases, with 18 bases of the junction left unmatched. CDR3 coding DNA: TGCAGCATTCAAGACAGGGATGATGGTTGGGGCAATCAGCCCCAGCATTTT. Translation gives CSIQDRDDGWGNQPQHF.